This T cell receptor (beta chain) was profiled in a study of Ad26.COV2.S vaccination and SARS-CoV-2 variants. Background on the study: Donor was in the COV1001 Ad26.COV2.S trial arm.

This clone was seen many times. The method was immunoSEQ multiplex PCR; TCRdb's version includes in-frame clones alone and lacks a portion of them. The sample has 360,000 or so clones, 87% seen once. Treatment noted: approximately 18 received Ad26.COV2.S at low or high dose, single or two shots; several received placebo; per-sample allocation not given. After the first vaccine or placebo injection, samples were drawn on day 63. Expressing Wuhan-strain SARS-CoV-2 spike, an Ad26 vector served as the vaccine. The TCR comes from a person aged 18-60 years who received the Ad26.COV2.S COVID-19 vaccine or a placebo. Source: peripheral blood, taken in a trial of Ad26.COV2.S vaccine versus placebo.

This chain's CDR3 is CASSSEVTGNTIYF. CDR3 sequence (DNA): TGTGCCAGCAGCTCCGAGGTTACTGGAAACACCATATATTTT. The rearrangement links TRBV9 to TRBJ1-3; unclear D gene. The CDR3 length is 14 residues. Germline lookup yields CDR1 SGDLS and CDR2 YYNGEE. The V end lost 4 bases, the J end lost 2 bases, and 10 bases lay between the germline ends.